This T cell receptor beta chain was sequenced during a study of T-cell reconstitution after alpha-beta-depleted transplantation in children. During its preparation, the TCRbeta library received unique molecular identifiers. TCRdb recomputed calls from the PCR reads with MiXCR, one row per CDR3 protein. The sample lists about 340,000 distinct CDR3 sequences; 13% were seen once. The sequence derives from a human donor who donated a stem cell graft to a child with Fanconi anemia. The sequenced sample was PBMCs, obtained from the stem cell graft.

The CDR3 coding sequence is TGTGCCAGCAGTCCAGGGGACAGGGGAGAGGATCAGCCCCAGCATTTT. It codes for CASSPGDRGEDQPQHF. The chain uses TRBV28 and TRBJ1-5; 10 bases are a match to TRBD1. CDR1 is MDHEN and CDR2 is SYDVKM in the germline V gene. The V segment lost 5 bases and the J segment 5 bases; nucleotides outside the gene matches: 9. The CDR3 has 16 amino acids.